A single sample gave rise to the 3 T cell receptor beta chains below, sequenced in a study of blood T cell repertoires in COVID-19. Using immunoSEQ multiplex PCR, the repertoire was profiled, and TCRdb retains in-frame clones only, with some absent. The top ten clones hold 1.3% to 1.5% of a sample with roughly 73,000 clones, 85% to 90% of them seen once. The sequenced sample was peripheral blood. These receptors were taken from a human donor in a cohort sampled during active COVID-19.

On this clone: Other nucleotide sequences in the sample specify the same CDR3. The chain joins TRBV24-1 to TRBJ2-1, with 12 positions matching TRBD2. The ends lost 5 bases at V and 2 bases at J; junction bases unmatched: 6. CDR1 KGHDR and CDR2 SFDVKD come from the germline V gene. The CDR3 runs to 17 residues. The CDR3 nucleotides are TGTGCCACCAGTGCTCCGACTAGCGGGAGAACCTACAATGAGCAGTTCTTC. Translated, it gives CATSAPTSGRTYNEQFF.

This clone was recorded once. The V gene is TRBV7-2, the J gene TRBJ2-1; the match to TRBD2 covers 11 bases. With 4 bases clipped from V and 2 bases from J, the junction kept 7 bases outside the gene matches. Germline loops: CDR1 SGHTA, CDR2 FQGNSA. The CDR3 has 17 amino acids. The CDR3 region is CASSSLAGGRAYNEQFF. CDR3 bases: TGTGCCAGCAGCTCCTTAGCGGGAGGGAGGGCCTACAATGAGCAGTTCTTC.

This sequence joins TRBV29-1 and TRBJ2-1; the match to TRBD2 covers 7 bases. This CDR3 is 13 amino acids long. Per the germline V gene, CDR1 is SQVTM and CDR2 is ANQGSEA. V lost 2 bases and J lost 5; bases outside the gene matches: 3. This CDR3 is CSVERDYNNEQFF. CDR3 sequence (DNA): TGCAGCGTTGAAAGGGACTACAACAATGAGCAGTTCTTC.